One and the same sample provided the 8 T cell receptor beta chains below, sequenced in a study of T cell clones after liver transplantation. Profiled with immunoSEQ multiplex PCR; TCRdb holds only in-frame clones, not every one. This table has about 76,000 clones, over 80% appearing once. Sequenced material: CD4+ T cells from blood, taken at the 22-month timepoint. The receptors were gathered from a human patient who received a liver transplant. The graft donor may account for some of the T cells.

The chain is built from TRBV18 and TRBJ2-5; weak D call: TRBD1 (8 bases). Trimming stripped 2 bases from V and 5 bases from J, with 15 bases between. The length of the CDR3 is 15 residues. Germline values: CDR1 KGHSH, CDR2 LQKENI. The CDR3 protein is CASSPGQGGEETQYF. The CDR3 region has the DNA TGTGCCAGCTCACCAGGACAGGGAGGGGAGGAGACCCAGTACTTC.

The rearrangement joins TRBV5-1 to TRBJ2-7; no clear D gene. CDR3 length equals 15 residues. The V and J ends lost 3 bases and 2 bases respectively, with 15 bases between them. CDR1 is SGHRS and CDR2 is YFSETQ in the germline V gene. The CDR3 reads CASSSGPVATYEQYF. As DNA, the CDR3 is TGCGCCAGCAGCTCTGGGCCAGTGGCGACCTACGAGCAGTACTTC.

V gene TRBV6-4 combines with J gene TRBJ2-2; D is unresolved. Germline lookup yields CDR1 MRHNA and CDR2 SNTAGT. The V end lost 6 bases, the J end lost 2 bases, and 10 bases lay between the germline ends. This CDR3 is 14 amino acids long. The CDR3 spells CASSSFLNTGELFF. The DNA of the CDR3 is TGTGCCAGCAGCTCCTTTCTAAACACCGGGGAGCTGTTTTTT.

The chain is built from TRBV15 and TRBJ2-5; D gene uncertain. V was cut by 3 bases and J by 7 bases, with 21 bases left in between. The germline V gene encodes CDR1 LNHNV and CDR2 YYDKDF (reference sequence). This CDR3 contains 16 residues. The chain's CDR3 is CATSRGDDSRVGTQYF. In nucleotides, the CDR3 is TGTGCCACCAGCAGGGGTGACGACTCCCGAGTGGGGACCCAGTACTTC.

V is TRBV7-9 and J is TRBJ2-5; D unresolved. Trimming stripped 1 base from V and 4 bases from J, with 4 bases between. Looked up from germline, CDR1 is SEHNR and CDR2 is FQNEAQ (reference sequence). This CDR3 contains 12 residues. As DNA, the CDR3 is TGTGCCAGCAGCTTAGTGGTAGAGACCCAGTACTTC. This gives the protein CASSLVVETQYF.

This clone was detected once. V is TRBV29-1 and J is TRBJ2-5; 7 nucleotides align to TRBD1. The CDR3 length is 14 residues. Trimming cost V 1 base and J 5 bases; bases outside gene matches: 7. Germline loops: CDR1 SQVTM, CDR2 ANQGSEA. CDR3 nucleotides: TGCAGCGTTGAAGGTCGGGGACAGCCTGAGACCCAGTACTTC. It translates to CSVEGRGQPETQYF.

The V and J genes are TRBV28 and TRBJ2-5; D might be TRBD2 (6 bases). V was shortened by 3 bases and J by 4 bases, with 15 bases between the two germline ends. This CDR3 region has 15 residues. CDR1 is MDHEN and CDR2 is SYDVKM in the germline V gene. CDR3 nucleotide sequence: TGTGCCAGCAGTTTGGGCGGGTCCGGGGGAGAGACCCAGTACTTC. It translates to CASSLGGSGGETQYF.

In its sample, this clone was seen a few times. The V gene is TRBV7-2, the J gene TRBJ1-6; D is unresolved. Germline CDR1 and CDR2: SGHTA and FQGNSA. CDR3 length: 12 residues. V was cut by 1 base and J by 9 bases, with 4 bases left in between. CDR3 in amino acids: CASSLDASPLHF. The CDR3 DNA sequence: TGTGCCAGCAGCTTAGACGCTTCACCCCTCCACTTT.